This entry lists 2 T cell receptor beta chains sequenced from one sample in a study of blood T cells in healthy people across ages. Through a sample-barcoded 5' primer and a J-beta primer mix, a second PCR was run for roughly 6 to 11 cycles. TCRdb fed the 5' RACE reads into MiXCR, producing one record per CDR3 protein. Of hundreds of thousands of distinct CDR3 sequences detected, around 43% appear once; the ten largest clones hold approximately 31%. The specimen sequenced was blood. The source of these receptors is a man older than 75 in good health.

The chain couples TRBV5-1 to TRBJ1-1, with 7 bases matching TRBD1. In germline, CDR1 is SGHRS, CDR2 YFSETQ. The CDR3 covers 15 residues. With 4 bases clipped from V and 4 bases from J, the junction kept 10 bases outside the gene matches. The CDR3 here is CASSPLGGGITEAFF. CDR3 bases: TGCGCCAGCAGCCCCTTAGGGGGCGGAATCACTGAAGCTTTCTTT.

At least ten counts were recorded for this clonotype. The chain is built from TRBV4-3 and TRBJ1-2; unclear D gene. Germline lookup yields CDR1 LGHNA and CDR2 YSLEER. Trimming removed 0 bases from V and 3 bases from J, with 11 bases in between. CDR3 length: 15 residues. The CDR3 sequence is CASSQDTGRDYGYTF. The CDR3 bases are TGCGCCAGCAGCCAAGATACGGGGAGGGACTATGGCTACACCTTC.